This T cell receptor (beta chain) is drawn from a study of cytomegalovirus exposure and HLA in healthy donors. The study's findings and limits: A list of 164 TCR beta chains associated with cytomegalovirus was given. Later analysis associated a missense DCLRE1C variant with TCR beta V- and J-gene trimming. Prior analysis indicated that the majority of TCR beta V segments exhibited productivity approximately 87% or approximately 30% of the time. It was in a later analysis that TCR association rates were seen to vary by HLA locus, highest for DRB1 and lowest for HLA-C.

Germline CDR1 is SGHVS and CDR2 is FNYEAQ. The CDR3 covers 14 residues. V was trimmed by 1 base and J by 2 bases, leaving 7 bases between them. On this clone: Its specificity is unknown.

It was with 60 Vbeta and 13 Jbeta primers that the PCR ran. Clones were read by immunoSEQ multiplex PCR, and TCRdb kept only the in-frame ones, dropping some. The data contain fewer than 250,000 clones, around 79% of them singletons. What was sequenced was PBMCs. The chain has TRBV7-6 and TRBJ2-3; D is unresolved. This receptor was taken from a male donor in good health and CMV-seronegative. The CDR3 DNA is TGTGCCAGCAGCTTAGGAGTACCCACAGATACGCAGTATTTT. It translates to CASSLGVPTDTQYF. Full variable domain (missing parts from reference TRBV7-6 and TRBJ2-3): GAGVSQSPRYKVTKRGQDVALRCDPISGHVSLYWYRQALGQGPEFLTYFNYEAQQDKSGLPNDRFSAERPEGSISTLTIQRTEQRDSAMYRCASSLGVPTDTQYFGPGTRLTVL.